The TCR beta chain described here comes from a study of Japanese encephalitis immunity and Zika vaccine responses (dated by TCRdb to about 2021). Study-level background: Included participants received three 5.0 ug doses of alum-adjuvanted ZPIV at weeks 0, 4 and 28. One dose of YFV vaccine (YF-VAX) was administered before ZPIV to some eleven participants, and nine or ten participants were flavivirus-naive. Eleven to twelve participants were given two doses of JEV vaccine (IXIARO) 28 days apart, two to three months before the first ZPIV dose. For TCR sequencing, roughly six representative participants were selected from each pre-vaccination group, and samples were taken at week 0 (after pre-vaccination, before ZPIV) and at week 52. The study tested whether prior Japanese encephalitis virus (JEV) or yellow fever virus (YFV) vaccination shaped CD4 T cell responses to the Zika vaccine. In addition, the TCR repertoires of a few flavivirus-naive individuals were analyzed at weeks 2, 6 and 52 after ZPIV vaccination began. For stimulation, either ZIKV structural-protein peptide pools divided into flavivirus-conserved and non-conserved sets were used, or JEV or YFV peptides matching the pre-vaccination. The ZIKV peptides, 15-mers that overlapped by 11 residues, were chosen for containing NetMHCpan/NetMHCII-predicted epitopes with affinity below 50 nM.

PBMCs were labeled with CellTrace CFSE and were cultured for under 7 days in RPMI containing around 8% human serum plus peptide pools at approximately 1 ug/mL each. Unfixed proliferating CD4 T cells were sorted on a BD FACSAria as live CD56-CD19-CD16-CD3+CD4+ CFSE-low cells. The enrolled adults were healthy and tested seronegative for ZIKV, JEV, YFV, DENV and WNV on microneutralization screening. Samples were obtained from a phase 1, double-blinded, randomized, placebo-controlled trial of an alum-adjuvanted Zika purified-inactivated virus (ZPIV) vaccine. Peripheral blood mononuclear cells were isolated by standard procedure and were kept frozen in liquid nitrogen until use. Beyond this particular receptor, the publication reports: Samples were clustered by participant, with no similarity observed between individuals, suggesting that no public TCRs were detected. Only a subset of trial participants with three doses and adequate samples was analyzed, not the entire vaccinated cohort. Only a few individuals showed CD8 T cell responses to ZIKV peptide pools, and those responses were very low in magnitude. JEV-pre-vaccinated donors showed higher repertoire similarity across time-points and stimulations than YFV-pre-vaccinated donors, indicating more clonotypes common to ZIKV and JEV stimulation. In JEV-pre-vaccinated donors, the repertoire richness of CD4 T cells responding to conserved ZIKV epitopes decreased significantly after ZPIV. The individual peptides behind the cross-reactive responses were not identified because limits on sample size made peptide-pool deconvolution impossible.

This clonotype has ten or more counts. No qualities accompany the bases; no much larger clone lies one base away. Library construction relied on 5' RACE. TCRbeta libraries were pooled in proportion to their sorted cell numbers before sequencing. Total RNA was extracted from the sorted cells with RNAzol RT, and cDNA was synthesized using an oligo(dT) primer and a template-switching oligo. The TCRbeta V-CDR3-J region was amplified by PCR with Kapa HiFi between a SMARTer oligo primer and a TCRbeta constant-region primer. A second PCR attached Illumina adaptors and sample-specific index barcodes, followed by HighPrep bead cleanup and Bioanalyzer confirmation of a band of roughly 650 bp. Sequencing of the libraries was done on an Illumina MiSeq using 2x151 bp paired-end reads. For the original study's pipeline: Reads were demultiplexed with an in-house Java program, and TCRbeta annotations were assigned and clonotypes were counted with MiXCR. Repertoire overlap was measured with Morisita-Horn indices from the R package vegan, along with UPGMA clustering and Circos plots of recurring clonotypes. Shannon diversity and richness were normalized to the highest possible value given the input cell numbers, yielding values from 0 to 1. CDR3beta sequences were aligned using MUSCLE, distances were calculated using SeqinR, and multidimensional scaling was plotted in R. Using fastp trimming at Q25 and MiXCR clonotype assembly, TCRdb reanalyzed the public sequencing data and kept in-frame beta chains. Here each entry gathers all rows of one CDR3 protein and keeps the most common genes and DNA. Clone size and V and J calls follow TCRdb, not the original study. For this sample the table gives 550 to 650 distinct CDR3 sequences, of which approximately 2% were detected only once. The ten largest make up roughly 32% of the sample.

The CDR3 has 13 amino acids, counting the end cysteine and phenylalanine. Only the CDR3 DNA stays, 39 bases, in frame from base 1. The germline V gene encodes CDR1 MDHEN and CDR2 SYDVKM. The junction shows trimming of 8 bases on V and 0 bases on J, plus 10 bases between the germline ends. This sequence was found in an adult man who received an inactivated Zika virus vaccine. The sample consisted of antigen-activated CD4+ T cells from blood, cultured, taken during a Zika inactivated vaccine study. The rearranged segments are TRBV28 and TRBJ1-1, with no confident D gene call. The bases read TGTGCCAGCTGTCCCCAGTTGAACACTGAAGCTTTCTTT. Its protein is CASCPQLNTEAFF.